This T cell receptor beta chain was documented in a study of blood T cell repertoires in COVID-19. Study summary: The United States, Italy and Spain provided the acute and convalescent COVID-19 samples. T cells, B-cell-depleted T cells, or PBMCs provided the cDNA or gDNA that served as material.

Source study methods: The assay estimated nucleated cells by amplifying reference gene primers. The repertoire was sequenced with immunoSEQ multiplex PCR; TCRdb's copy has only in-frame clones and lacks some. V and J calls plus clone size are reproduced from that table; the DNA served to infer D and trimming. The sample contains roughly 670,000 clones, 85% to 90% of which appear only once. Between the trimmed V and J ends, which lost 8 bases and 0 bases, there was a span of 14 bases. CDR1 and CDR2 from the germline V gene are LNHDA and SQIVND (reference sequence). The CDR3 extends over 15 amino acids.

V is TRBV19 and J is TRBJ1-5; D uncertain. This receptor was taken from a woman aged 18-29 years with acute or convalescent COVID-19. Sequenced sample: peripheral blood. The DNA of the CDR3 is TGTGCCAGTCTCGACCCGGGTTATAGCAATCAGCCCCAGCATTTT. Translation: CASLDPGYSNQPQHF.